The next 29 T cell receptor beta chains were all read from a single sample in a study of OX40 agonist ivuxolimab in advanced cancers. The library was prepared using the immunoSEQ multiplex PCR assay. The table was pulled from immuneACCESS by TCRdb, which kept in-frame rearrangements only. Such tables lose some clones; where checked, under half of the loss comes from unresolved V genes, and the rest has no known cause. The sample table contains around 70,000 clones; only one count was recorded for about four fifths of them. The ten largest clonotypes hold roughly 6.2% of the sample. The sequencing used CD4+ or CD8+ T cells sorted from blood, collected in a trial of the OX40 agonist ivuxolimab. The receptors shown here come from an adult with an advanced solid tumor such as melanoma, head and neck, liver or kidney cancer.

The chain recombines TRBV5-1 with TRBJ2-2, with D maybe TRBD2 (6 bases). The CDR3 is 19 amino acids. The germline V gene has CDR1 SGHRS and CDR2 YFSETQ. V lost 1 base and J 1 base, leaving 20 bases between the germline ends. In DNA, the CDR3 is TGCGCCAGCAGCTTGTATCCCATTCTAACGCGGGAGAACACCGGGGAGCTGTTTTTT. This translates into CASSLYPILTRENTGELFF.

The chain has TRBV21-1 and TRBJ2-5; TRBD2 is the table's D call and was not checked against the DNA. TRBV21-1 is marked as a pseudogene. The CDR3 is 15 residues long. CDR3 protein: CATNRRDCGGETQYF. In DNA, the CDR3 is TGTGCCACCAACAGGCGGGACTGCGGCGGAGAGACCCAGTACTTC.

This clone was detected only a few times. The chain employs TRBV6-5 and TRBJ2-7, with TRBD1 matching 8 bases. V lost 8 bases to trimming and J lost 3 bases; unmatched junction nucleotides: 12. The CDR3 covers 15 residues. The germline CDR1 and CDR2 sequences are MNHEY and SVGAGI. The CDR3 DNA reads TGTGCCAGCGGGGGATACAGGGGGGTAGGCTACGAGCAGTACTTC. It is translated as CASGGYRGVGYEQYF.

This chain uses TRBV4-2 with TRBJ1-2, with TRBD1 matching 10 bases. The CDR3 covers 15 residues. The germline gives CDR1 LGHNA, CDR2 YNFKEQ. J was trimmed by 6 bases and V by 4 bases; bases with no gene match: 8. This CDR3 reads CASSPEGGTGDGYTF. The DNA of the CDR3 is TGTGCCAGCAGCCCCGAAGGGGGGACAGGGGATGGCTACACCTTC.

This rearrangement joins TRBV5-4 to TRBJ1-1; maybe TRBD1 (6 bases). CDR1 SGHNT and CDR2 YYREEE come from the germline V gene (reference sequence). This CDR3 comprises 14 residues. Trimming left V 3 bases short and J 0 bases short, with 9 bases between. The CDR3 region is CASSSRGVNTEAFF. The CDR3 bases are TGTGCCAGCAGCTCTAGGGGGGTGAACACTGAAGCTTTCTTT.

The chain recombines TRBV5-6 with TRBJ2-5; D remains ambiguous. This CDR3 spans 11 amino acids. V was clipped by 3 bases and J by 3 bases, with 3 bases between them. Per the germline V gene, CDR1 is SGHDT and CDR2 is YYEEEE. This CDR3 reads CASSYKETQYF. The CDR3 nucleotides are TGTGCCAGCAGCTATAAAGAGACCCAGTACTTC.

The chain carries TRBV7-2 and TRBJ1-3; D possibly corresponds to TRBD1 (6 bases). Trimming cost V 3 bases and J 4 bases, with 13 bases left between them. Looked up from germline, CDR1 is SGHTA and CDR2 is FQGNSA. The CDR3 runs to 15 residues. The DNA of the CDR3 is TGTGCCAGCAGCTTCTCTACAGGGTCCGGAAACACCATATATTTT. Residues: CASSFSTGSGNTIYF.

The chain recombines TRBV2 with TRBJ1-1; D is undetermined. Germline V gives CDR1 SNHLY, CDR2 FYNNEI. The V end lost 2 bases, the J end lost 4 bases, and 8 bases lay between the germline ends. The CDR3 is 13 amino acids. CDR3 sequence (DNA): TGTGCCAGCAGTGAATTGGGAGTCACTGAAGCTTTCTTT. It codes for CASSELGVTEAFF. Looking up the rest from reference TRBV2 and TRBJ1-1 gives the full variable domain: EPEVTQTPSHQVTQMGQEVILRCVPISNHLYFYWYRQILGQKVEFLVSFYNNEISEKSEIFDDQFSVERPDGSNFTLKIRSTKLEDSAMYFCASSELGVTEAFFGQGTRLTVV.

The J gene is TRBJ2-2, the V gene TRBV18; TRBD1 matches at 7 bases. This CDR3 spans 17 amino acids. V lost 0 bases to trimming and J lost 2 bases; unmatched junction nucleotides: 6. CDR1 KGHSH and CDR2 LQKENI come from the germline V gene. In nucleotides, the CDR3 is TGTGCCAGCTCACCACCGGGACAGTCTACCAACACCGGGGAGCTGTTTTTT. Translated, it gives CASSPPGQSTNTGELFF.

The chain combines TRBV9 with TRBJ2-2; 9 bases line up with TRBD2. Germline lookup yields CDR1 SGDLS and CDR2 YYNGEE. Losses at the gene ends were 0 bases for V and 5 bases for J; bases not matched to a gene: 14. This CDR3 has 19 amino acids. Written as DNA, the CDR3 is TGTGCCAGCAGCGTAGCTCTTTTAGCGGGGGTTACCGAAACCGGGGAGCTGTTTTTT. Translating it yields CASSVALLAGVTETGELFF. The full variable domain, rest sourced from reference TRBV9 and TRBJ2-2, is DSGVTQTPKHLITATGQRVTLRCSPRSGDLSVYWYQQSLDQGLQFLIQYYNGEERAKGNILERFSAQQFPDLHSELNLSSLELGDSALYFCASSVALLAGVTETGELFFGEGSRLTVL.

The gene calls are TRBV7-2 and TRBJ2-7; the D gene is possibly TRBD2 (6 bases). CDR1 and CDR2 (germline): SGHTA, FQGNSA. Trimming cost V 3 bases and J 6 bases, with 18 bases left between them. This CDR3 region has 15 residues. CDR3 protein: CASSFSSREQPEQYF. For the CDR3, the DNA is TGTGCCAGCAGCTTTAGTTCCCGGGAGCAGCCCGAGCAGTACTTC. Based on the CDR3 plus reference TRBV7-2 and TRBJ2-7, the full variable domain is GAGVSQSPSNKVTEKGKDVELRCDPISGHTALYWYRQSLGQGLEFLIYFQGNSAPDKSGLPSDRFSAERTGGSVSTLTIQRTQQEDSAVYLCASSFSSREQPEQYFGPGTRLTVT.

The chain is built from TRBV2 and TRBJ2-3; tentatively, D is TRBD1 or TRBD2 (5 bases each). Germline CDR1 SNHLY, CDR2 FYNNEI. The CDR3 runs to 14 residues. Trimming shortened V by 7 bases and J by 2 bases, and 13 bases separated the two germline ends. The CDR3 DNA reads TGTGCCAGCAAGACGGGACGGAACACAGATACGCAGTATTTT. It yields the protein CASKTGRNTDTQYF.

V gene TRBV10-2 combines with J gene TRBJ2-3, with 9 bases aligning to TRBD2. CDR1 is WSHSY and CDR2 is SAAADI in the germline V gene. With 5 bases clipped from V and 0 bases from J, the junction kept 6 bases outside the gene matches. CDR3 length: 16 residues. The CDR3 region is CASSLVLAGSTDTQYF. The CDR3 coding sequence is TGCGCCAGCAGTTTAGTTCTAGCGGGGAGCACAGATACGCAGTATTTT.

The gene calls are TRBV6-5 and TRBJ1-1, with a tentative D call TRBD1 (5 bases). This CDR3 is 11 amino acids long. Trimming shortened V by 5 bases and J by 13 bases, and 14 bases separated the two germline ends. Germline values: CDR1 MNHEY, CDR2 SVGAGI. CDR3 sequence (DNA): TGTGCCAGCAGTCCCGGGACGGCCGGTTTCTTT. Amino acids: CASSPGTAGFF.

CDR3: CASSKRGTGQSNQPQHF. The CDR3 DNA follows: TGTGCCAGCAGCAAACGGGGTACAGGTCAGAGCAATCAGCCCCAGCATTTT. The V call is TRBV21-1, the J call TRBJ1-5. TRBV21-1 is annotated as a pseudogene. CDR3 size: 17 residues.

The chain combines TRBV18 with TRBJ2-3; no firm D call. CDR3 size: 13 residues. Germline CDR1 and CDR2: KGHSH and LQKENI. Trimming removed 6 bases at V and 2 bases at J, with 9 bases between. CDR3: CASSPTATDTQYF. CDR3 sequence (DNA): TGTGCCAGCTCTCCCACCGCCACAGATACGCAGTATTTT. Supplemented by reference TRBV18 and TRBJ2-3, the full variable domain reads NAGVMQNPRHLVRRRGQEARLRCSPMKGHSHVYWYRQLPEEGLKFMVYLQKENIIDESGMPKERFSAEFPKEGPSILRIQQVVRGDSAAYFCASSPTATDTQYFGPGTRLTVL.

Concerning this clone itself: The sample has other DNA sequences that encode this CDR3 too. The chain is built from TRBV28 and TRBJ2-7; TRBD2 is a possible D gene (8 bases). The CDR3 is made up of 14 amino acids. Trimming removed 6 bases at V and 3 bases at J, with 15 bases between. Germline V gene sequence: CDR1 MDHEN, CDR2 SYDVKM. CDR3 protein: CASSPGGGNYEQYF. The CDR3 bases are TGTGCCAGCAGCCCGGGAGGGGGCAACTACGAGCAGTACTTC.

This clone was counted a single time. V usage is TRBV5-1 and J usage is TRBJ2-1; 7 positions match TRBD1. The CDR3 loop spans 18 amino acids. J gave up 1 base and V 1 base, and 11 bases lay outside the gene matches. CDR1 and CDR2 (germline): SGHRS, YFSETQ. CDR3 sequence (DNA): TGCGCCAGCAGCTTGTGGGGGACAGTTTTGGGTTCCTACAATGAGCAGTTCTTC. It yields the protein CASSLWGTVLGSYNEQFF.

V usage is TRBV7-2 and J usage is TRBJ2-1, with 11 bases fitting TRBD2. V dropped 4 bases and J dropped 4; count of bases not matched to a gene: 3. The CDR3 has 15 amino acids. Germline assignment: CDR1 SGHTA and CDR2 FQGNSA. CDR3 in amino acids: CASSSLAGGYNEQFF. CDR3 nucleotides: TGTGCCAGCAGCTCCCTAGCGGGGGGATACAATGAGCAGTTCTTC.

The V call is TRBV28, the J call TRBJ1-2; D perhaps matches TRBD1 (5 bases). The V end was cut by 3 bases, the J end by 3 bases, with 20 bases between. Germline values: CDR1 MDHEN, CDR2 SYDVKM. The CDR3 runs to 17 residues. DNA for the CDR3: TGTGCCAGCAGTTTCGGGGGAGGCGGAGGGGAGGACTATGGCTACACCTTC. Its protein product is CASSFGGGGGEDYGYTF.

The chain is built from TRBV6-1 and TRBJ2-7, with D maybe TRBD1 (5 bases). CDR1 and CDR2 from the germline V gene are MNHNS and SASEGT. Trimming took 5 bases from V and 3 from J, leaving 11 bases between them. The CDR3 runs 13 residues. CDR3 amino acids: CASSSTGNYEQYV. For the CDR3, the DNA is TGTGCCAGCAGTTCAACAGGTAACTACGAGCAGTACGTC.

DNA of the CDR3: TGCAGTGCTTCCCCCACAGATACGCAGTATTTT. Amino acids: CSASPTDTQYF. This chain uses TRBV20-1 with TRBJ2-3; D is undetermined. Per the germline V gene, CDR1 is DFQATT and CDR2 is SNEGSKA (reference sequence). CDR3 length equals 11 residues. Trimming stripped 5 bases from V and 2 bases from J, with 5 bases between.

The chain carries TRBV7-9 and TRBJ2-7; D perhaps matches TRBD2 (6 bases). The CDR3 runs 15 residues. V dropped 4 bases and J dropped 2 bases, with 15 bases sitting between them. Germline CDR1 reads SEHNR; CDR2 reads FQNEAQ (reference sequence). CDR3 sequence (DNA): TGTGCCAGCAGCTCCTCTAGCGAACCAACCTACGAGCAGTACTTC. Translation: CASSSSSEPTYEQYF.

The genes are TRBV27 and TRBJ1-4; D not certain. Trimming left V 3 bases short and J 0 bases short, with 8 bases between. Per the germline V gene, CDR1 is MNHEY and CDR2 is SMNVEV (reference sequence). This CDR3 region has 15 residues. For the CDR3, the DNA is TGTGCCAGCAGTTTGTTCGCGGCAACTAATGAAAAACTGTTTTTT. This translates into CASSLFAATNEKLFF.

The chain links TRBV5-4 to TRBJ2-5, with 9 bases matching TRBD2. CDR1 and CDR2 from the germline V gene are SGHNT and YYREEE (reference sequence). Trimming took 4 bases from V and 5 from J; bases not matched to a gene: 18. The CDR3 sequence is 18 residues long. This CDR3 is CASSTGAAGGHGWETQYF. The CDR3 region has the DNA TGTGCCAGCAGCACCGGCGCGGCGGGGGGGCACGGCTGGGAGACCCAGTACTTC.

The chain is built from TRBV27 and TRBJ2-1; 7 bases line up with TRBD1. Germline V CDR1 and CDR2: MNHEY, SMNVEV (reference sequence). This CDR3 spans 17 amino acids. With V trimmed by 1 base and J by 6 bases, 12 bases remained unmatched. The CDR3 sequence is CASSLLRDSPLGNEQFF. The DNA for the CDR3 is TGTGCCAGCAGTTTATTGAGGGACAGCCCTCTGGGCAATGAGCAGTTCTTC.

This clone was detected only once. The chain recombines TRBV5-6 with TRBJ1-5; D possibly corresponds to TRBD1 (6 bases). Germline V gene lookup returns CDR1 SGHDT and CDR2 YYEEEE. This CDR3 has 16 residues. V was cut by 1 base and J by 6 bases, with 17 bases left in between. The CDR3 here is CASSLNGGGEGQPQHF. The CDR3 DNA sequence: TGTGCCAGCAGCTTGAACGGTGGGGGCGAAGGTCAGCCCCAGCATTTT.

The chain carries TRBV2 and TRBJ2-1, with 10 bases aligning to TRBD1. The ends lost 7 bases at V and 7 bases at J; junction bases unmatched: 10. The CDR3 has 15 residues. CDR1 and CDR2 (germline): SNHLY, FYNNEI. Here the CDR3 reads CASNPGTGDSNEQFF. CDR3 DNA sequence: TGTGCCAGCAACCCCGGGACAGGGGATTCGAATGAGCAGTTCTTC.

The chain is built from TRBV7-9 and TRBJ1-2; 9 bases map to TRBD1. Trimming took 5 bases from V and 3 from J; bases not matched to a gene: 1. CDR3 length equals 13 residues. Germline V CDR1 and CDR2: SEHNR, FQNEAQ (reference sequence). The CDR3 region has the DNA TGTGCCAGCAGCAGGACAGGGGACTATGGCTACACCTTC. Its translation: CASSRTGDYGYTF. Filled out from reference TRBV7-9 and TRBJ1-2, the complete variable domain reads DTGVSQNPRHKITKRGQNVTFRCDPISEHNRLYWYRQTLGQGPEFLTYFQNEAQLEKSRLLSDRFSAERPKGSFSTLEIQRTEQGDSAMYLCASSRTGDYGYTFGSGTRLTVV.